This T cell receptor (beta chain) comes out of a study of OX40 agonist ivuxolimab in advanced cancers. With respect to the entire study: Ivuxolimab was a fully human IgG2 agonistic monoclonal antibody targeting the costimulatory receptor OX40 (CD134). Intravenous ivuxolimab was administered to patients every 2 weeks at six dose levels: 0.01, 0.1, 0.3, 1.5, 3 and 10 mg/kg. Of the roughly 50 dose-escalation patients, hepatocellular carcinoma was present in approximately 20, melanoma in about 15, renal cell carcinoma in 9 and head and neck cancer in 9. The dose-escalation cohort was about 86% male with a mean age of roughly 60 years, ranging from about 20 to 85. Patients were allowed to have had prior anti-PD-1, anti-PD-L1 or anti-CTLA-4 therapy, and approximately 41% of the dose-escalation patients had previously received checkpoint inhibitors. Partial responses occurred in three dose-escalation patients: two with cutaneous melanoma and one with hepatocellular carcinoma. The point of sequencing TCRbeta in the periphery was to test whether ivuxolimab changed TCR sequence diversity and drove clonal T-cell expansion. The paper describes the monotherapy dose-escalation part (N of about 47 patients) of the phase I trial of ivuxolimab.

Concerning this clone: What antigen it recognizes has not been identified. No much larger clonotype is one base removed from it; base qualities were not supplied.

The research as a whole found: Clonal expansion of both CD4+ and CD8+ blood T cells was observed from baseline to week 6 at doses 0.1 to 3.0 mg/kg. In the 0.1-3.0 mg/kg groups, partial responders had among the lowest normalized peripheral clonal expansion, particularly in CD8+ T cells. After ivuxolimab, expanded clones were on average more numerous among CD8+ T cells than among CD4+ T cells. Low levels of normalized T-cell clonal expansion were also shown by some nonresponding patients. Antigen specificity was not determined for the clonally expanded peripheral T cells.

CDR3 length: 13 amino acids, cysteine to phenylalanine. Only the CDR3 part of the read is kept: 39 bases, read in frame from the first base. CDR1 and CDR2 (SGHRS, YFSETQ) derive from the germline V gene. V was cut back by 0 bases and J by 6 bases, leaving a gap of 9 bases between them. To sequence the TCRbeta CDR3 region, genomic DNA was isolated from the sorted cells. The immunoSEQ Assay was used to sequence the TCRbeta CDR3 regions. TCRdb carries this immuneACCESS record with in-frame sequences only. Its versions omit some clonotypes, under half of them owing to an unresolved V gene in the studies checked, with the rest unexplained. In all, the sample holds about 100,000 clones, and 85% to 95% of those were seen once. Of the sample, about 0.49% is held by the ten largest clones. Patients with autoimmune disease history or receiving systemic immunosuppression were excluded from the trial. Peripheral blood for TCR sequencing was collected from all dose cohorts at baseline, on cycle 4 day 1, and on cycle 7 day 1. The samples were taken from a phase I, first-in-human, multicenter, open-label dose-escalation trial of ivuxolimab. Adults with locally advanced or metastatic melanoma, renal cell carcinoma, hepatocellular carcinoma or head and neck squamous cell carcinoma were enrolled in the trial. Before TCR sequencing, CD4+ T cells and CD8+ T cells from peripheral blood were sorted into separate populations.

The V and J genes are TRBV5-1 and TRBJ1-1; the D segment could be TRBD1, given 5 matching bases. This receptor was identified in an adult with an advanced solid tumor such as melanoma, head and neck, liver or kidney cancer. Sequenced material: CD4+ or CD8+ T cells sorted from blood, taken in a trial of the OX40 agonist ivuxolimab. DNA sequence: TGCGCCAGCAGCTTGGCCGGGGCAGCTGAAGCTTTCTTT. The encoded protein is CASSLAGAAEAFF. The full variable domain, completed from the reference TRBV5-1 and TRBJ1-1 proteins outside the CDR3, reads KAGVTQTPRYLIKTRGQQVTLSCSPISGHRSVSWYQQTPGQGLQFLFEYFSETQRNKGNFPGRFSGRQFSNSRSEMNVSTLELGDSALYLCASSLAGAAEAFFGQGTRLTVV.